This T cell receptor beta chain was captured in a study of blood T cell repertoires in COVID-19. The ends lost 4 bases at V and 0 bases at J; junction bases unmatched: 3. The CDR3 length is 16 residues. Germline V gene lookup returns CDR1 KGHSH and CDR2 LQKENI. The assay was immunoSEQ multiplex PCR, and TCRdb's table has in-frame clones only and misses some. The repertoire holds about 200,000 clones, roughly four fifths seen once, with about 7.8% in the top ten. One Seattle source followed patients from active infection through their disease course. The genes are TRBV18 and TRBJ2-2; TRBD1 agrees at 9 bases. This clonotype was obtained from a woman aged 80 or over with COVID-19, enrolled during active disease. Specimen: peripheral blood. DNA for the CDR3: TGTGCCAGCTCACGGGACAGGGTCCCGAACACCGGGGAGCTGTTTTTT. This codes for CASSRDRVPNTGELFF.